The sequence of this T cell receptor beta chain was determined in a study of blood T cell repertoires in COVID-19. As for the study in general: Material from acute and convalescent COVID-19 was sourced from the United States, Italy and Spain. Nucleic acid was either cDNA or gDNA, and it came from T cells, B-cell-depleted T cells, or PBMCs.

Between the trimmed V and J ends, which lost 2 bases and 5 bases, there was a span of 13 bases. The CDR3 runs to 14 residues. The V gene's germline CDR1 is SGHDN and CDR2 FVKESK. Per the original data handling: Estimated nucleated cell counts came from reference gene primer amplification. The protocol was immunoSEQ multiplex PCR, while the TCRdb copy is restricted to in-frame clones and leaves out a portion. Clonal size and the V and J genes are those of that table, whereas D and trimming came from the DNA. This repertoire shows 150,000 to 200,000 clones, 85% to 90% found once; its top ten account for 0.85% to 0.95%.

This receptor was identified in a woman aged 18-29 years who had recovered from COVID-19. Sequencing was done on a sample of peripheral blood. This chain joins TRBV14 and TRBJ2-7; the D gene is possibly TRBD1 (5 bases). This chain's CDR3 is CASSQRGRPHEQYF. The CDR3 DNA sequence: TGTGCCAGCAGCCAAAGGGGCAGGCCCCACGAGCAGTACTTC.